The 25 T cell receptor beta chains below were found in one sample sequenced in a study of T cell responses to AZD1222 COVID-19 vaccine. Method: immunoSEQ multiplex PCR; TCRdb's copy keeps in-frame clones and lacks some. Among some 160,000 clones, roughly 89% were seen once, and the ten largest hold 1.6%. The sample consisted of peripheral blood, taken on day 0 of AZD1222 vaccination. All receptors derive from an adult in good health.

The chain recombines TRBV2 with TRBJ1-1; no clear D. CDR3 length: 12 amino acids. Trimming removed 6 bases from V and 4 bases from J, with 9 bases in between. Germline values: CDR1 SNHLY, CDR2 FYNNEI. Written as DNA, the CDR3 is TGTGCCAGCAGGTTGGAAGGCACTGAAGCTTTCTTT. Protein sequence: CASRLEGTEAFF.

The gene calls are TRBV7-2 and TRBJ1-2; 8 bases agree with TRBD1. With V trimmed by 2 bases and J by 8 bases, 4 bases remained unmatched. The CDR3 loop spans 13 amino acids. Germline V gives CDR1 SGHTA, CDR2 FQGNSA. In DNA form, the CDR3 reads TGTGCCAGCAGCTTACAGGGGGCGCCCGGCTACACCTTC. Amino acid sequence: CASSLQGAPGYTF. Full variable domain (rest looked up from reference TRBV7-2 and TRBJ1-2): GAGVSQSPSNKVTEKGKDVELRCDPISGHTALYWYRQSLGQGLEFLIYFQGNSAPDKSGLPSDRFSAERTGGSVSTLTIQRTQQEDSAVYLCASSLQGAPGYTFGSGTRLTVV.

CDR3 loop: CASSIPTGPNTEAFF. The CDR3 bases are TGTGCCAGTAGTATTCCGACAGGCCCGAACACTGAAGCTTTCTTT. The chain joins TRBV19 to TRBJ1-1; perhaps TRBD1 as D (6 bases). This CDR3 has 15 residues. CDR1 is LNHDA, CDR2 SQIVND, per germline (reference sequence). Trimming stripped 3 bases from V and 1 base from J, with 12 bases between. The full variable domain, rest sourced from reference TRBV19 and TRBJ1-1, is DGGITQSPKYLFRKEGQNVTLSCEQNLNHDAMYWYRQDPGQGLRLIYYSQIVNDFQKGDIAEGYSVSREKKESFPLTVTSAQKNPTAFYLCASSIPTGPNTEAFFGQGTRLTVV.

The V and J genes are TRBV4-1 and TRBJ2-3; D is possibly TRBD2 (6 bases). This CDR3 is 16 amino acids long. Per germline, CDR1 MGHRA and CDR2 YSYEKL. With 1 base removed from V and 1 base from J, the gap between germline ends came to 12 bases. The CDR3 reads CASSQAGGAGTDTQYF. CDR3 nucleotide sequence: TGCGCCAGCAGCCAAGCAGGCGGGGCTGGCACAGATACGCAGTATTTT.

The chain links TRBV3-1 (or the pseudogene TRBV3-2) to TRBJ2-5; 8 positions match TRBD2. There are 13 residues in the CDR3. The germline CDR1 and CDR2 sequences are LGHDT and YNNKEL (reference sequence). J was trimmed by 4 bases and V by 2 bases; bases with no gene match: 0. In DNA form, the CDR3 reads TGTGCCAGCAGCCAACGGGGGGGAGAGACCCAGTACTTC. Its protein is CASSQRGGETQYF.

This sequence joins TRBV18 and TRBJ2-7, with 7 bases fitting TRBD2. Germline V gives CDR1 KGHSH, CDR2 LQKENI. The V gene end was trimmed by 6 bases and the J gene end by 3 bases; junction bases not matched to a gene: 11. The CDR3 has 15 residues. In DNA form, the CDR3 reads TGTGCCAGCTCCCCCTCGCGGGAGAACTTCTACGAGCAGTACTTC. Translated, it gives CASSPSRENFYEQYF.

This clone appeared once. Written as DNA, the CDR3 is TGTGCCAGCAGTTCCGGGGGGGTCGGGCAGCCCCAGCATTTT. Protein product: CASSSGGVGQPQHF. The V and J genes are TRBV6-5 and TRBJ1-5; TRBD1 is a possible D gene (5 bases). V was trimmed by 4 bases and J by 7 bases, leaving 14 bases between them. The CDR3 contains 14 residues. Germline CDR1 and CDR2: MNHEY and SVGAGI.

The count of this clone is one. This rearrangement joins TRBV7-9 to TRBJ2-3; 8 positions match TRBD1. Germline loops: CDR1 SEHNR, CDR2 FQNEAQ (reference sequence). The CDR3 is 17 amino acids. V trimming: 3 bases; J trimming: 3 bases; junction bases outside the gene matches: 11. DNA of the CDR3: TGTGCCAGCAGCTTGACCACAGGGGGAGTTTCGACAGATACGCAGTATTTT. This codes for CASSLTTGGVSTDTQYF.

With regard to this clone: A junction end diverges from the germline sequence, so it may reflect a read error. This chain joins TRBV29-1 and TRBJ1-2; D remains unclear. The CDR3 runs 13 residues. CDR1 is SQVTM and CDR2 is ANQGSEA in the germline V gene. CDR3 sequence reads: CSARKRTKYGYTF. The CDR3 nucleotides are TGCAGCGCCCGAAAACGGACTAAGTATGGCTACACCTTC.

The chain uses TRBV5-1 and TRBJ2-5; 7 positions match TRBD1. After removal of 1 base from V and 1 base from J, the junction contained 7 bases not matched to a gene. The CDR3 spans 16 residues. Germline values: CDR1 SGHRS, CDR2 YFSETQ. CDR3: CASSLLPGQIQETQYF. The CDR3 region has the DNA TGCGCCAGCAGCTTGTTGCCGGGACAGATCCAAGAGACCCAGTACTTC.

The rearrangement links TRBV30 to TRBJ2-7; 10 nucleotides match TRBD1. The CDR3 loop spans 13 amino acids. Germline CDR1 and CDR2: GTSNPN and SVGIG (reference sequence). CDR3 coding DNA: TGTGCTGGGGGGACAGGGGCTTTCTACGAGCAGTACTTC. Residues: CAGGTGAFYEQYF. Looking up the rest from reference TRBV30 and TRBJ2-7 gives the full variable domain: SQTIHQWPATLVQPVGSPLSLECTVEGTSNPNLYWYRQAAGRGLQLLFYSVGIGQISSEVPQNLSASRPQDRQFILSSKKLLLSDSGFYLCAGGTGAFYEQYFGPGTRLTVT.

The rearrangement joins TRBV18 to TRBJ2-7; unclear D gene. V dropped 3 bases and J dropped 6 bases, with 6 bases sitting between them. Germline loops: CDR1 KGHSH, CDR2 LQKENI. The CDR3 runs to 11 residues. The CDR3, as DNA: TGTGCCAGCTCACCGGATCGCGAGCAGTACTTC. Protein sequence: CASSPDREQYF.

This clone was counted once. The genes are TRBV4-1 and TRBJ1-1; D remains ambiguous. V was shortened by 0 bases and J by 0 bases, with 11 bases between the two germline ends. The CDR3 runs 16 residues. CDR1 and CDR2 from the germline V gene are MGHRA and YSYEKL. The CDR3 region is CASSQDISVLNTEAFF. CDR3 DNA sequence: TGCGCCAGCAGCCAAGATATCAGTGTTTTGAACACTGAAGCTTTCTTT.

The CDR3 nucleotides are TGTGCCAGCAGCCGCACTAGCGGGAGCTCCTACGAGCAGTACTTC. Its protein product is CASSRTSGSSYEQYF. The J gene is TRBJ2-7, the V gene TRBV5-4; TRBD2 matches 11 bases. Germline CDR1 and CDR2: SGHNT and YYREEE (reference sequence). V trimming: 4 bases; J trimming: 0 bases; junction bases outside the gene matches: 3. This CDR3 is built from 15 residues. The full variable domain, in which reference TRBV5-4 and TRBJ2-7 provide the parts outside the CDR3, is ETGVTQSPTHLIKTRGQQVTLRCSSQSGHNTVSWYQQALGQGPQFIFQYYREEENGRGNFPPRFSGLQFPNYSSELNVNALELDDSALYLCASSRTSGSSYEQYFGPGTRLTVT.

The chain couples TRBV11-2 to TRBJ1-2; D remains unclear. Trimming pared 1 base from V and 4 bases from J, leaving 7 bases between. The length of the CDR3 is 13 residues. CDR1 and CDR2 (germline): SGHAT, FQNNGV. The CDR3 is CASSLVDGYGYTF. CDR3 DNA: TGTGCCAGCAGCTTAGTTGACGGCTATGGCTACACCTTC.

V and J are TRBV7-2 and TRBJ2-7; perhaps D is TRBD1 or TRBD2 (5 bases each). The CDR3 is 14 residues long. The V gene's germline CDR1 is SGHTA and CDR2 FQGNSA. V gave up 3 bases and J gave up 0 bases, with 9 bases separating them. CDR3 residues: CASSFDGASYEQYF. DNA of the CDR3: TGTGCCAGCAGCTTCGACGGGGCCTCCTACGAGCAGTACTTC.

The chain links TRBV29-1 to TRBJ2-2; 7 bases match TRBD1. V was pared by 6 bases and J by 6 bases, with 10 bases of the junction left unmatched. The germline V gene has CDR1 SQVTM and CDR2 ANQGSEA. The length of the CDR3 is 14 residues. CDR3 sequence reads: CSVLPGQHSGELFF. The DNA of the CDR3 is TGCAGCGTACTACCGGGACAGCATTCCGGGGAGCTGTTTTTT.

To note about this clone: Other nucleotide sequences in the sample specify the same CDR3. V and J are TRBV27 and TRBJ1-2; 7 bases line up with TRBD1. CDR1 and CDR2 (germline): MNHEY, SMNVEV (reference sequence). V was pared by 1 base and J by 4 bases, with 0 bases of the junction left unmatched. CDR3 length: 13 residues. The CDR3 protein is CASSLYRGYGYTF. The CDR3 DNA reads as TGTGCCAGCAGTTTATACAGGGGCTATGGCTACACCTTC.

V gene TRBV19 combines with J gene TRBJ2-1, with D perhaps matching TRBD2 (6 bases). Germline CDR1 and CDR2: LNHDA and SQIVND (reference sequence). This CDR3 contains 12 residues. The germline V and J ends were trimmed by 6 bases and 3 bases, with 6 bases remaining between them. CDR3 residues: CASRRDYNEQFF. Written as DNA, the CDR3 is TGTGCCAGTAGGCGGGACTACAATGAGCAGTTCTTC.

The CDR3 sequence: CASSRDRRYGYTF. CDR3 DNA: TGTGCCAGCAGTCGGGACAGACGGTATGGCTACACCTTC. This rearrangement joins TRBV12-3 or TRBV12-4 to TRBJ1-2; TRBD1 matches at 7 bases. Trimming cost V 5 bases and J 5 bases; bases outside gene matches: 5. This CDR3 comprises 13 residues.

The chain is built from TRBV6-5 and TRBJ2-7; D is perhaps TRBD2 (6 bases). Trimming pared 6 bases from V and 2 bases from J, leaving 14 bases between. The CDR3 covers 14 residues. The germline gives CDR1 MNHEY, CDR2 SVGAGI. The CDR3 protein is CASRPGGNPYEQYF. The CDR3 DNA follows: TGTGCCAGCAGACCCGGAGGGAACCCCTACGAGCAGTACTTC.

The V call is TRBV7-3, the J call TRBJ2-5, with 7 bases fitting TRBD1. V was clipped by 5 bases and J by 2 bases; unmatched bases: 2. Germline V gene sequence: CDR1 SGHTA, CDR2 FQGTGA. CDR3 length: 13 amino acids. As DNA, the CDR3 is TGTGCCAGCAGCCCGGGACAGCAAGAGACCCAGTACTTC. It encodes CASSPGQQETQYF.

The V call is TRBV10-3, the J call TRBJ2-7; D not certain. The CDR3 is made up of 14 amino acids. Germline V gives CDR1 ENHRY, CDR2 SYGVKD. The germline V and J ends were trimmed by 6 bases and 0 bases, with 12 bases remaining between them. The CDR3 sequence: CAIRYSGSSYEQYF. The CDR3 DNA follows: TGTGCCATCAGATACTCAGGTTCCTCCTACGAGCAGTACTTC.

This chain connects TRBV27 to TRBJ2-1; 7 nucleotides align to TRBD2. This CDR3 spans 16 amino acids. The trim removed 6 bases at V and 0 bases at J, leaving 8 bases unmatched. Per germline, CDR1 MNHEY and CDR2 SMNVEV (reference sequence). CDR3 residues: CASRRTRGSSYNEQFF. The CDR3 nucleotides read TGTGCCAGCAGGAGGACTAGGGGTAGCTCCTACAATGAGCAGTTCTTC.

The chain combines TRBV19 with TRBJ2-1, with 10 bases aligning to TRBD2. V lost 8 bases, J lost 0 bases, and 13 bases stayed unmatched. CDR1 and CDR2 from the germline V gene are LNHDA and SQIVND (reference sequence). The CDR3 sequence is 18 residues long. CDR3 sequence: CASRAIAGGRSSYNEQFF. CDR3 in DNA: TGTGCCAGTCGGGCGATAGCGGGAGGCCGTTCCTCCTACAATGAGCAGTTCTTC. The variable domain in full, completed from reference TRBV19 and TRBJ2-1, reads DGGITQSPKYLFRKEGQNVTLSCEQNLNHDAMYWYRQDPGQGLRLIYYSQIVNDFQKGDIAEGYSVSREKKESFPLTVTSAQKNPTAFYLCASRAIAGGRSSYNEQFFGPGTRLTVL.